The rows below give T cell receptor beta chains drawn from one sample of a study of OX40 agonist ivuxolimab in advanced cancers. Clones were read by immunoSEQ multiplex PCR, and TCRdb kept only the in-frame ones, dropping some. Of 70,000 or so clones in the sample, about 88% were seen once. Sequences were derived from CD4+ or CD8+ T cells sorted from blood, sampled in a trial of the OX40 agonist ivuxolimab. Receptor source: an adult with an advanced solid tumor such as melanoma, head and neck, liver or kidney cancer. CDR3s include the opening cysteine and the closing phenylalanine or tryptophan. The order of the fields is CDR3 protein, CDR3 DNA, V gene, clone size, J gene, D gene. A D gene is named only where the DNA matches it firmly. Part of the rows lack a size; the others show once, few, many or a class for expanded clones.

CSVVGQIEAFF TGCAGCGTTGTGGGACAGATTGAAGCTTTCTTT TRBV29-1 medium-sized TRBJ1-1 TRBD1
CASSEELAATGELFF TGTGCCAGCAGTGAAGAACTAGCGGCCACCGGGGAGCTGTTTTTT TRBV2 - TRBJ2-2 TRBD2
CASSKQGRGYTF TGTGCCAGCAGTAAACAGGGTCGCGGCTACACCTTC TRBV6-6 - TRBJ1-2 -
CATNPPGGSYEQYF TGTGCCACCAACCCTCCGGGGGGCTCCTACGAGCAGTACTTC TRBV6-6 - TRBJ2-7 TRBD2
CASSLGTRATEAFF TGCGCCAGCAGCTTGGGTACGCGGGCCACTGAAGCTTTCTTT TRBV5-1 few TRBJ1-1 -
CASSFSSGPYNEQFF TGTGCCAGCAGTTTCTCTAGCGGGCCCTACAATGAGCAGTTCTTC TRBV28 - TRBJ2-1 TRBD2
CASSPQTSSTDTQYF TGTGCCAGCAGCCCCCAGACAAGTAGCACAGATACGCAGTATTTT TRBV7-2 - TRBJ2-3 -
CASSVHYEQYF TGTGCCAGCAGCGTCCACTACGAGCAGTACTTC TRBV5-5 few TRBJ2-7 -
CASETVFSSYEQYF TGTGCCAGCGAAACAGTTTTTAGCTCCTACGAGCAGTACTTC TRBV6-1 - TRBJ2-7 -
CASARSMGEQETQYF TGCGCCAGCGCACGCTCGATGGGGGAACAAGAGACCCAGTACTTC TRBV5-1 - TRBJ2-5 -
CSVETVSGNTIYF TGCAGCGTTGAGACAGTTTCTGGAAACACCATATATTTT TRBV29-1 - TRBJ1-3 -
CASSDSQRQGGYTF TGTGCCAGCAGTGACTCACAGAGGCAGGGTGGCTACACCTTC TRBV28 - TRBJ1-2 -
CASSPPVSEGDTEAFF TGTGCCAGCTCACCACCCGTGTCTGAGGGTGACACTGAAGCTTTCTTT TRBV18 - TRBJ1-1 -
CASSVRDGITDTQYF TGTGCCAGCAGTGTCCGGGACGGAATCACAGATACGCAGTATTTT TRBV6-1 - TRBJ2-3 -
CSGLRGQPYNEQFF TGCAGCGGACTACGAGGACAGCCTTACAATGAGCAGTTCTTC TRBV29-1 once TRBJ2-1 -
CSVDVGDGSPLHF TGCAGCGTTGACGTAGGGGATGGGTCACCCCTCCACTTT TRBV29-1 - TRBJ1-6 -